These 23 T cell receptor beta chains were all obtained from the same sample, sequenced in a study of blood T cell repertoires in COVID-19. Some clones are missing from TCRdb's copy, which holds only in-frame ones; the method was immunoSEQ multiplex PCR. The sample shows 25,000 to 30,000 clones, around 72% of them seen only once. Sequencing was done on a sample of peripheral blood. The receptors shown here come from a boy under 10 years old with active or convalescent COVID-19.

The V gene is TRBV6-5, the J gene TRBJ1-5; a weak D match, TRBD1 (6 bases). V was cut by 6 bases and J by 1 base, with 13 bases left in between. There are 15 residues in the CDR3. CDR1 MNHEY and CDR2 SVGAGI come from the germline V gene. The CDR3 loop reads CASRQGWTSNQPQHF. The CDR3 DNA reads as TGTGCCAGCAGACAGGGTTGGACGAGCAATCAGCCCCAGCATTTT.

CDR3 sequence (DNA): TGTGCCTGGAGTGGGACTAGCGGATTTTCCTCCTACGAGCAGTACTTC. Protein sequence: CAWSGTSGFSSYEQYF. The V call is TRBV30, the J call TRBJ2-7; 10 bases are shared with TRBD2. Per the germline V gene, CDR1 is GTSNPN and CDR2 is SVGIG (reference sequence). V shed 1 base and J 0 bases; nucleotides not matched to a gene: 6. CDR3 length equals 16 residues. Full variable domain (missing parts from reference TRBV30 and TRBJ2-7): SQTIHQWPATLVQPVGSPLSLECTVEGTSNPNLYWYRQAAGRGLQLLFYSVGIGQISSEVPQNLSASRPQDRQFILSSKKLLLSDSGFYLCAWSGTSGFSSYEQYFGPGTRLTVT.

The CDR3 DNA sequence: TGTGCCAGCAGCTTCCGGGATACAAGTGTCACAGATACGCAGTATTTT. Encoded protein: CASSFRDTSVTDTQYF. The chain recombines TRBV13 with TRBJ2-3, with D perhaps TRBD2 (5 bases). V was pared by 3 bases and J by 2 bases, with 15 bases between. This CDR3 has 16 amino acids. CDR1 and CDR2 (germline): PRHDT, FYEKMQ (reference sequence).

The rearrangement joins TRBV9 to TRBJ2-3, with 9 bases fitting TRBD2. The CDR3 contains 18 residues. The J segment lost 8 bases and the V segment lost 0 bases, leaving 16 bases of the junction unmatched. CDR1 and CDR2 (germline): SGDLS, YYNGEE. The DNA for the CDR3 is TGTGCCAGCAGCGTAGCTGTTATGACTAGCGGAGAGACGGGTACGCAGTATTTT. Translating gives CASSVAVMTSGETGTQYF.

The chain employs TRBV5-1 and TRBJ2-1, with a weak D call TRBD1 (6 bases). Germline V gene sequence: CDR1 SGHRS, CDR2 YFSETQ. Trimming cost V 0 bases and J 6 bases, with 13 bases left between them. This CDR3 comprises 15 residues. The CDR3 loop is CASSLVAGVTNEQFF. For the CDR3, the DNA is TGCGCCAGCAGCTTGGTGGCAGGGGTGACCAATGAGCAGTTCTTC. The full variable domain, with the rest looked up from reference TRBV5-1 and TRBJ2-1, is KAGVTQTPRYLIKTRGQQVTLSCSPISGHRSVSWYQQTPGQGLQFLFEYFSETQRNKGNFPGRFSGRQFSNSRSEMNVSTLELGDSALYLCASSLVAGVTNEQFFGPGTRLTVL.

V is TRBV5-4 and J is TRBJ2-1; TRBD2 aligns across 8 bases. The CDR3 is made up of 15 amino acids. J lost 6 bases, V lost 4 bases, and 9 bases had no gene match. Germline V gene data show CDR1 as SGHNT and CDR2 as YYREEE (reference sequence). In DNA form, the CDR3 reads TGTGCCAGCAGCGGGGCGGGAGGTATAGTCAATGAGCAGTTCTTC. Protein sequence: CASSGAGGIVNEQFF.

The chain links TRBV6-5 to TRBJ2-4; perhaps TRBD2 as D (7 bases). The germline V gene has CDR1 MNHEY and CDR2 SVGAGI. V was cut by 2 bases and J by 0 bases, with 11 bases left in between. The CDR3 length is 16 residues. The CDR3 DNA reads TGTGCCAGCAGTTACGGGCGGGGGCTAGCCAAAAACATTCAGTACTTC. This sequence encodes CASSYGRGLAKNIQYF.

The rearrangement uses TRBV4-1 and TRBJ2-5; TRBD1 matches 8 bases. The CDR3 is 16 residues long. Trimming took 3 bases from V and 1 from J; bases not matched to a gene: 7. Germline V gene data show CDR1 as MGHRA and CDR2 as YSYEKL. The CDR3 nucleotides are TGCGCCAGCAGCCAGACGTCGGGACAGGTCCAAGAGACCCAGTACTTC. This sequence encodes CASSQTSGQVQETQYF.

The V call is TRBV12-3 or TRBV12-4, the J call TRBJ2-1; no reliable D call. The CDR3 has 11 amino acids. Trimming left V 3 bases short and J 8 bases short, with 5 bases between. The CDR3 sequence is CASSFRDEQFF. The CDR3 nucleotides read TGTGCCAGCAGTTTCCGGGATGAGCAGTTCTTC.

The V gene is TRBV5-1, the J gene TRBJ2-5, with 10 nucleotides matching TRBD2. The V gene end was trimmed by 4 bases and the J gene end by 0 bases; junction bases not matched to a gene: 3. The CDR3 is made up of 15 amino acids. Germline V gene sequence: CDR1 SGHRS, CDR2 YFSETQ. The chain's CDR3 is CASSRSGGYQETQYF. CDR3 in DNA: TGCGCCAGCAGCCGTAGCGGGGGGTACCAAGAGACCCAGTACTTC.

This clone occurred a few times. The rearrangement uses TRBV29-1 and TRBJ1-1; D is unclear. The germline V gene encodes CDR1 SQVTM and CDR2 ANQGSEA. V dropped 3 bases and J dropped 7 bases, with 9 bases sitting between them. The CDR3 runs to 11 residues. This chain's CDR3 is CSVDRKFEAFF. For the CDR3, the DNA is TGCAGCGTTGACAGGAAATTTGAAGCTTTCTTT. Filled out from reference TRBV29-1 and TRBJ1-1, the complete variable domain reads SAVISQKPSRDICQRGTSLTIQCQVDSQVTMMFWYRQQPGQSLTLIATANQGSEATYESGFVIDKFPISRPNLTFSTLTVSNMSPEDSSIYLCSVDRKFEAFFGQGTRLTVV.

The chain recombines TRBV6-5 with TRBJ2-7, with 7 bases lining up with TRBD1. The V gene end was trimmed by 5 bases and the J gene end by 3 bases; junction bases not matched to a gene: 7. This CDR3 has 14 residues. CDR1 is MNHEY and CDR2 is SVGAGI in the germline V gene. The CDR3 sequence: CASSPGQKVYEQYF. Written as DNA, the CDR3 is TGTGCCAGCAGTCCGGGACAGAAGGTCTACGAGCAGTACTTC.

A single count supports this clone. The chain uses TRBV4-3 and TRBJ2-1; 11 bases map to TRBD1. V lost 1 base and J lost 6; bases outside the gene matches: 2. Looked up from germline, CDR1 is LGHNA and CDR2 is YSLEER. This CDR3 has 15 amino acids. The CDR3 coding sequence is TGCGCCAGCAGCCAAGCGGGGACAGGGGGCAATGAGCAGTTCTTC. The encoded protein is CASSQAGTGGNEQFF.

This clone was detected a few times. The chain combines TRBV11-3 with TRBJ1-1; unclear D gene. CDR3 size: 13 residues. Germline lookup yields CDR1 SGHNT and CDR2 YENEEA. Trimming left V 9 bases short and J 0 bases short, with 11 bases between. In DNA, the CDR3 is TGTGCCAGTAGCGGCCCGATGAACACTGAAGCTTTCTTT. It codes for CASSGPMNTEAFF.

This sequence joins TRBV13 and TRBJ2-3; TRBD2 matches 14 bases. The trim removed 5 bases at V and 2 bases at J, leaving 6 bases unmatched. The CDR3 covers 17 residues. CDR1 is PRHDT, CDR2 FYEKMQ, per germline (reference sequence). CDR3 sequence reads: CASSRRLAGGLTDTQYF. CDR3 bases: TGTGCCAGCAGCCGAAGACTAGCGGGGGGGCTCACAGATACGCAGTATTTT.

This clone turned up a few times. This sequence joins TRBV7-8 and TRBJ1-5; 10 nucleotides agree with TRBD1. This CDR3 has 16 residues. Germline-derived CDR1 and CDR2 are SGHVS and FQNEAQ. V shed 5 bases and J 4 bases; nucleotides not matched to a gene: 8. This CDR3 reads CASSRRQGAGNQPQHF. The CDR3 region has the DNA TGTGCCAGCAGCCGGCGACAGGGGGCGGGGAATCAGCCCCAGCATTTT.

The chain carries TRBV5-5 and TRBJ2-7; D might be TRBD1 (5 bases). V lost 3 bases to trimming and J lost 2 bases, with 12 bases between them. This CDR3 has 14 amino acids. The germline V gene encodes CDR1 SGHKS and CDR2 YYEKEE (reference sequence). This chain's CDR3 is CASSSRPGTYEQYF. In DNA, the CDR3 is TGTGCCAGCAGCTCAAGGCCAGGGACCTACGAGCAGTACTTC.

This clone was seen once. The chain has TRBV6-6 and TRBJ2-7; 7 bases match TRBD1. Germline lookup yields CDR1 MNHNY and CDR2 SVGAGI (reference sequence). The V and J ends lost 6 bases and 4 bases, in that order; junction bases with no gene match: 6. The CDR3 has 13 amino acids. DNA for the CDR3: TGTGCCAGCAGGCCGGGACAGCAATACGAGCAGTACTTC. This encodes CASRPGQQYEQYF.

The V gene is TRBV30, the J gene TRBJ2-1; 8 bases align to TRBD2. From germline, CDR1 is GTSNPN and CDR2 SVGIG (reference sequence). The CDR3 has 15 amino acids. V was clipped by 6 bases and J by 4 bases; unmatched bases: 11. CDR3 region: CACRAWAGGYNEQFF. The CDR3 DNA sequence: TGTGCCTGCAGGGCGTGGGCGGGGGGTTACAATGAGCAGTTCTTC.

This chain connects TRBV18 to TRBJ2-7; D not resolved. The CDR3 spans 14 residues. CDR1 and CDR2 from the germline V gene are KGHSH and LQKENI. The V end lost 1 base, the J end lost 0 bases, and 7 bases lay between the germline ends. The CDR3 DNA reads as TGTGCCAGCTCACCACAGGAGAGCTCCTACGAGCAGTACGTC. It translates to CASSPQESSYEQYV.

This clone came up a few times. This sequence joins TRBV6-5 and TRBJ2-3; 8 nucleotides line up with TRBD1. CDR3 length: 13 residues. J gave up 2 bases and V 6 bases, and 1 base lay outside the gene matches. The germline V gene has CDR1 MNHEY and CDR2 SVGAGI. CDR3 bases: TGTGCCAGCAGGACAGGGGCCACAGATACGCAGTATTTT. This gives the protein CASRTGATDTQYF.

The chain is built from TRBV5-6 and TRBJ2-4; no clear D gene. The germline gives CDR1 SGHDT, CDR2 YYEEEE. Trimming removed 0 bases from V and 8 bases from J, with 6 bases in between. This CDR3 is built from 12 residues. The CDR3 region has the DNA TGTGCCAGCAGCTTGGTCGGTCACATTCAGTACTTC. It encodes CASSLVGHIQYF.

The V call is TRBV30, the J call TRBJ2-3; D possibly corresponds to TRBD1 (5 bases). The germline V gene encodes CDR1 GTSNPN and CDR2 SVGIG (reference sequence). The CDR3 contains 15 residues. With 5 bases removed from V and 2 bases from J, the gap between germline ends came to 17 bases. CDR3 sequence reads: CAWQAPGLDTDTQYF. CDR3 sequence (DNA): TGTGCCTGGCAGGCCCCAGGGCTTGACACAGATACGCAGTATTTT. The full variable domain, its missing parts supplied by reference TRBV30 and TRBJ2-3, is SQTIHQWPATLVQPVGSPLSLECTVEGTSNPNLYWYRQAAGRGLQLLFYSVGIGQISSEVPQNLSASRPQDRQFILSSKKLLLSDSGFYLCAWQAPGLDTDTQYFGPGTRLTVL.